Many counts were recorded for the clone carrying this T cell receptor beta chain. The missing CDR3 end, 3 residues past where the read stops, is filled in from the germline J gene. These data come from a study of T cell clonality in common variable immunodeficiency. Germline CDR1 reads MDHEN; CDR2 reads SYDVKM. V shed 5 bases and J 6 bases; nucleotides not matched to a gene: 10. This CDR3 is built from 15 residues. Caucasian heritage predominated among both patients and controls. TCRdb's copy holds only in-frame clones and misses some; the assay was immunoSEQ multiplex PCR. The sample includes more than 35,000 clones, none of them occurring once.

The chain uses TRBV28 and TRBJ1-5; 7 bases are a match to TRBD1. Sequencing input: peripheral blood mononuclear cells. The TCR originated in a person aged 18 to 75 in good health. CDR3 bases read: TGTGCCAGCAGTCCCGTTCTCACAGGGGCTCAGCCC. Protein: CASSPVLTGAQP. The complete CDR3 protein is CASSPVLTGAQPQHF. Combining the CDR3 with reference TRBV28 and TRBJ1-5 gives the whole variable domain DVKVTQSSRYLVKRTGEKVFLECVQDMDHENMFWYRQDPGLGLRLIYFSYDVKMKEKGDIPEGYSVSREKKERFSLILESASTNQTSMYLCASSPVLTGAQPQHFGDGTRLSIL.